This T cell receptor beta chain was obtained from a study of blood T cell repertoires in COVID-19. The overall study: Sites in the United States, Italy and Spain provided acute and convalescent COVID-19 samples. PBMCs, B-cell-depleted T cells, or T cells were the source of the cDNA or gDNA that made up the material.

In the original processing: Estimated nucleated cell counts came from reference gene primer amplification. Assay used: immunoSEQ multiplex PCR; TCRdb lists only in-frame clones, some missing. The V and J calls and the clone size are those of that table, but D and trimming were determined from the DNA. This sample yields some 100,000 clones, of which over 75% are seen a single time; about 6.3% belongs to the top ten. This CDR3 comprises 19 residues. The receptor was derived from a woman aged 60 to 75 with acute or convalescent COVID-19. The rearrangement joins TRBV21-1 to TRBJ1-4; the table calls TRBD1, which could not be checked here. TRBV21-1 is an annotated pseudogene. The sample consisted of peripheral blood. CDR3 in DNA: TGTGCCAGCAGCATCCCCCGGACAGGCCGCATGGGTACTAATGAAAAACTGTTTTTT. Protein: CASSIPRTGRMGTNEKLFF.